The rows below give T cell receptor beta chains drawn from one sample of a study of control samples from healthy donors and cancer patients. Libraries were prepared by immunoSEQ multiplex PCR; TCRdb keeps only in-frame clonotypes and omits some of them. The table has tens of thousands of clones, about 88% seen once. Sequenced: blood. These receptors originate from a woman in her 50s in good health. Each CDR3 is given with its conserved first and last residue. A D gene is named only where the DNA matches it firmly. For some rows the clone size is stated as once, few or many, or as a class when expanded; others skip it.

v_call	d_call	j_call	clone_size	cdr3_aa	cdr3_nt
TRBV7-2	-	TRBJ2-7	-	CASSRGREALRKYF	TGTGCCAGCAGCAGGGGGCGGGAGGCCCTACGGAAGTACTTC
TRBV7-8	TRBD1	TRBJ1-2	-	CASSSIEGQGRHGYTF	TGTGCCAGCAGCTCAATTGAGGGACAGGGAAGACATGGCTACACCTTC
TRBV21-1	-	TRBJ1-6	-	CASSKEVDRERYMDSPLHF	TGTGCCAGCAGCAAAGAGGTGGACAGGGAAAGGTATATGGATTCACCCCTCCACTTT
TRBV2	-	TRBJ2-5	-	CASSDWYQETQYF	TGTGCCAGCAGTGATTGGTACCAAGAGACCCAGTACTTC
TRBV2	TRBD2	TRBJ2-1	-	CASTEEPAGGQFF	TGTGCCAGCACTGAAGAGCCAGCGGGAGGGCAGTTCTTC
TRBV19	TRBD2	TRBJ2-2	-	CASSIGRGGRIGTGELFF	TGTGCCAGTAGTATTGGGCGCGGCGGGAGGATCGGCACCGGGGAGCTGTTTTTT
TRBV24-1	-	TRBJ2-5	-	CATSDPRPGAETQYF	TGTGCCACCAGTGATCCCCGCCCTGGGGCGGAGACCCAGTACTTC
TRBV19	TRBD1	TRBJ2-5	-	CASRGQGTAQYF	TGTGCCAGTAGAGGACAGGGGACAGCCCAGTACTTC
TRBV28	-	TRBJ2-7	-	CASSLTAGVMYEQYF	TGTGCCAGCAGTTTAACGGCAGGGGTAATGTACGAGCAGTACTTC
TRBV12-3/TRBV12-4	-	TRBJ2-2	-	CASIPDTGELFF	TGTGCCAGCATACCTGACACCGGGGAGCTGTTTTTT
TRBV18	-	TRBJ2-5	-	CASSPSGETQYF	TGTGCCAGCTCACCCAGCGGAGAGACCCAGTACTTC
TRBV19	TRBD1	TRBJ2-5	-	CASSIQGVETQYF	TGTGCCAGTAGTATTCAGGGGGTTGAGACCCAGTACTTC
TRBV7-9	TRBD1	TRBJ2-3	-	CASSSGNRDRGTDTQYF	TGTGCCAGCAGCTCTGGAAACCGGGACAGGGGTACAGATACGCAGTATTTT
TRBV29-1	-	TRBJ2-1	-	CSGATSNEQFF	TGCAGCGGTGCGACCTCCAATGAGCAGTTCTTC
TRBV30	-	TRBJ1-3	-	CAWSVSIARNTIYF	TGTGCCTGGAGTGTTTCAATTGCCCGAAACACCATATATTTT
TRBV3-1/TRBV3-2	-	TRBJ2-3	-	CASSPGLKDTDTQYF	TGTGCCAGCAGCCCCGGACTGAAAGACACAGATACGCAGTATTTT
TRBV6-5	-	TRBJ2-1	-	CASSLTGAPEQFF	TGTGCCAGCAGTCTAACGGGGGCCCCCGAGCAGTTCTTC
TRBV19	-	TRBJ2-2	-	CASSIGTGELFF	TGTGCCAGTAGTATAGGGACCGGGGAGCTGTTTTTT
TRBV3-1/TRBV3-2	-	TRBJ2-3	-	CASSLAERDTQYF	TGTGCCAGCAGCCTAGCGGAGAGAGATACGCAGTATTTT
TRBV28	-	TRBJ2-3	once	CASMRLLSTDTQYF	TGTGCCAGCATGCGGCTACTTAGCACAGATACGCAGTATTTT
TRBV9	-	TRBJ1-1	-	CASSAQESGGTEAFF	TGTGCCAGCAGCGCGCAAGAGAGTGGGGGCACTGAAGCTTTCTTT
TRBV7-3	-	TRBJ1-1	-	CASSPRAGAEAFF	TGTGCCAGCAGCCCAAGGGCGGGTGCGGAAGCTTTCTTT
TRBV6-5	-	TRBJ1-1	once	CASRRPNTEAFF	TGTGCCAGCAGGCGACCAAACACTGAAGCTTTCTTT
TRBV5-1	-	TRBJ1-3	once	CASSSSPTGTGNTIYF	TGCGCCAGCAGCAGCAGTCCTACAGGGACTGGAAACACCATATATTTT
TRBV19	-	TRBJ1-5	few	CASSFNSNQPQHF	TGTGCCAGTAGTTTTAATAGCAATCAGCCCCAGCATTTT
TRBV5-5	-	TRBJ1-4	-	CASSLGFGESEKLFF	TGTGCCAGCAGCTTGGGCTTTGGGGAGAGTGAAAAACTGTTTTTT
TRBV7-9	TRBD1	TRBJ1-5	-	CASSLAGTGGLNQPQHF	TGTGCCAGCAGCTTGGCCGGGACAGGGGGTCTCAATCAGCCCCAGCATTTT
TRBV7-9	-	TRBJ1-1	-	CASSSEVDNTEAFF	TGTGCCAGCAGCTCGGAGGTAGACAACACTGAAGCTTTCTTT
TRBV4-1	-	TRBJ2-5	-	CASRPRQGGQETQYF	TGCGCCAGCAGACCCCGACAGGGAGGCCAAGAGACCCAGTACTTC
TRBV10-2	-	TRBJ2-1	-	CASSPRSAGKSEQFF	TGCGCCAGCAGCCCTCGGAGCGCCGGAAAGAGTGAGCAGTTCTTC
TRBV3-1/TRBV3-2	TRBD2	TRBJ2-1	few	CASSPHPGTSHEQFF	TGTGCCAGCAGCCCCCATCCCGGGACTAGTCATGAGCAGTTCTTC
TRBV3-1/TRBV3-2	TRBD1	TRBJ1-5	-	CASSQGTGSNQPQHF	TGTGCCAGCAGCCAAGGGACAGGTAGCAATCAGCCCCAGCATTTT
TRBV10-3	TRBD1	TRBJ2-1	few	CAIRKTGQGVYNEQFF	TGTGCCATCAGAAAGACGGGACAGGGGGTCTACAATGAGCAGTTCTTC
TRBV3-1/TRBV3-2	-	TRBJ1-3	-	CASSQGRVINTIYF	TGTGCCAGCAGCCAAGGCAGGGTAATAAACACCATATATTTT
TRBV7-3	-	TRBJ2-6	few	CASSRTATLSGANVLTF	TGTGCCAGCAGTCGGACAGCTACACTCTCTGGGGCCAACGTCCTGACTTTC
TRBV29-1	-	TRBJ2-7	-	CSVDGGGYEQYF	TGCAGCGTTGATGGAGGGGGCTACGAGCAGTACTTC
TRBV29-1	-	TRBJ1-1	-	CSVAAQWNTEAFF	TGCAGCGTTGCAGCTCAGTGGAACACTGAAGCTTTCTTT
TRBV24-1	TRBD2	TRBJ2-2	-	CASSLGGLAGDTGELFF	TGTGCCTCCTCCCTTGGGGGACTAGCGGGGGACACCGGGGAGCTGTTTTTT
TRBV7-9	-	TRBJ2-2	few	CASSPALRGTGELFF	TGTGCCAGCAGCCCGGCCCTCCGGGGCACCGGGGAGCTGTTTTTT
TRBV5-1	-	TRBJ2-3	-	CASSLLSTDTQYF	TGCGCCAGCAGCTTGCTAAGCACAGATACGCAGTATTTT
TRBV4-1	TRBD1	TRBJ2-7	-	CASSQGGQGSYEQYF	TGCGCCAGCAGCCAAGGCGGACAGGGTTCCTACGAGCAGTACTTC
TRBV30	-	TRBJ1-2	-	CAWKQAGYTF	TGTGCCTGGAAACAGGCTGGCTACACCTTC
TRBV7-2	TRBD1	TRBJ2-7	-	CASSLKGQGAHEQYF	TGTGCCAGCAGCTTAAAGGGACAGGGTGCCCACGAGCAGTACTTC
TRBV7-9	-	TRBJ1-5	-	CASSQSDGQPQHF	TGTGCCAGCAGCCAATCGGACGGGCAGCCCCAGCATTTT
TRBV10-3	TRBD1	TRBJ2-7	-	CALDRGHEQYF	TGTGCCTTGGACAGGGGTCACGAGCAGTACTTC
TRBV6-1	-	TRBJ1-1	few	CASSELVGGEAFF	TGTGCCAGCAGTGAACTCGTGGGGGGCGAAGCTTTCTTT
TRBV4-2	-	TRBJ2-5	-	CASSQETGFVTQYF	TGTGCCAGCAGCCAAGAAACTGGCTTTGTGACCCAGTACTTC
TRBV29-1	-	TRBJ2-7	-	CSVASSYEQYF	TGCAGCGTTGCTAGCTCCTACGAGCAGTACTTC
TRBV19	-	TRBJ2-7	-	CASGPRFSSYEQYF	TGTGCCAGTGGGCCCCGGTTTAGCTCCTACGAGCAGTACTTC